This T cell receptor beta chain was sequenced in a study of T-cell memory formation after mild COVID-19. In the study overall: TCR clusters mostly belonged to single donors. Study-wide results and limits: Mainly in CM and EM were contracting CD4+ clones; CD8+ were in EMRA. Confirmation was lacking for SARS-CoV-2 specificity of second-wave clones that peaked on day 37.

TCR alpha and TCR beta cDNA libraries carrying sample barcodes and UMIs were produced by 5'RACE using constant-segment primers. MiXCR was run by TCRdb on the 5' RACE reads, yielding one entry per CDR3 protein. The sample has tens of thousands of distinct CDR3 sequences; about 12% are singletons. The CDR3 length is 12 residues. CDR1 SGHVS and CDR2 FQNEAQ come from the germline V gene. V dropped 5 bases and J dropped 5; count of bases not matched to a gene: 3. In this sample, this clonotype turned up many times. No antigen is known for it. Sequencing was performed on PBMCs or a T cell subset sorted from them (not recorded which). This TCR derives from an adult woman who had mild COVID-19 (a few samples of this study predate the infection). Cell type and time point are not known. The V gene is TRBV7-8, the J gene TRBJ2-7, with 7 nucleotides matching TRBD1. The CDR3 DNA follows: TGTGCCAGCAGCCTTGACAGGGACGAGCAGTACTTC. It translates to CASSLDRDEQYF. Combining the CDR3 with reference TRBV7-8 and TRBJ2-7 gives the whole variable domain GAGVSQSPRYKVAKRGQDVALRCDPISGHVSLFWYQQALGQGPEFLTYFQNEAQLDKSGLPSDRFFAERPEGSVSTLKIQRTQQEDSAVYLCASSLDRDEQYFGPGTRLTVT.